This is a list of T cell receptor beta chains from one sample in a study of CD8 T cells in Susac syndrome. MiXCR, run by TCRdb on the immunoSEQ multiplex PCR reads, gives a single entry per CDR3 protein. The data hold more than 150,000 distinct CDR3 sequences, with about 95% observed a single time. Sequencing was carried out using CD8+ T cells from PBMCs. These receptors were collected from a human donor with multiple sclerosis. CDR3s leave out the opening cysteine and the closing phenylalanine or tryptophan. Each record gives: D gene, V gene, CDR3 protein. The D gene is left open where the match is weak.

.	TRBV9	ASSVWDGETQY
.	TRBV11-2	ASSLVSGQAQETQY
TRBD1	TRBV5-1	ASRPTTGGGYT
.	TRBV15	ATSRVQGSQPQH
.	TRBV25-1	ASSDSHEQF
TRBD2	TRBV7-3	ASSPKRGGLDEQF
TRBD1	TRBV9	ASSNTGGENQPQH
.	TRBV15	ATSRDKQGPHSPLH
.	TRBV6-1	ASSPAGQSRTYEQY
.	TRBV29-1	SGRIGGNTIY
.	TRBV7-8	ASSLARTGINQPQH
.	TRBV30	AWSVDGEQY
.	TRBV6-1	ASRPAGVRNSPLH
.	TRBV12-3/TRBV12-4	ASSSTHGYT
.	TRBV30	AWSPGYEQY
.	TRBV29-1	SVEEGLSSYNEQF
TRBD2	TRBV30	AWSLADNEQF
TRBD1	TRBV27	ASGDRYSGYT
.	TRBV7-9	AGSPSEGPSYNEQF
.	TRBV30	AWSVWQEYNYGYT
TRBD2	TRBV7-9	ASSHLAGVYSYEQY
.	TRBV6-2/TRBV6-3	ATLPIGPGGSQH
TRBD1	TRBV29-1	SVELGVTGLDEQY
.	TRBV6-5	ASSYSQSSYNEQF
.	TRBV9	ASSPEGVAISYEQY
.	TRBV18	ASSEEPNTGELF
.	TRBV6-2/TRBV6-3	ASSLMPGQEN
TRBD1	TRBV29-1	SVIRQGNEQY
TRBD1	TRBV6-1	ASSESLRTGTYEQY
.	TRBV9	ASSGWGETQY